A selection of T cell receptor beta chains follows, all from one sample in a study of T cell responses to AZD1222 COVID-19 vaccine. Clones were read by immunoSEQ multiplex PCR, and TCRdb kept only the in-frame ones, dropping some. The repertoire holds fewer than 90,000 clones, with about 86% as singletons. This specimen was peripheral blood, taken 28 days after the second AZD1222 dose. The receptors were gathered from an adult who received the AZD1222 COVID-19 vaccine. CDR3s include the opening cysteine and the closing phenylalanine or tryptophan. Fields, in order: J gene, clone size, D gene, V gene, CDR3 protein, CDR3 DNA. A D gene is named only where the DNA matches it firmly. Clone size is not always given. Where it is, it says once, few, many or a class for expanded clones.

j_call: TRBJ2-1; clone_size: .; d_call: .; v_call: TRBV12-3/TRBV12-4; cdr3_aa: CASSLIGEQFF; cdr3_nt: TGTGCCAGCAGTTTGATTGGCGAGCAGTTCTTC
j_call: TRBJ1-1; clone_size: .; d_call: .; v_call: TRBV3-1/TRBV3-2; cdr3_aa: CASSQGEYTEAFF; cdr3_nt: TGTGCCAGCAGCCAGGGGGAATACACTGAAGCTTTCTTT
j_call: TRBJ2-1; clone_size: .; d_call: TRBD2; v_call: TRBV7-9; cdr3_aa: CASSFLGFGSGGAHEQFF; cdr3_nt: TGTGCCAGCAGCTTCCTTGGGTTTGGTAGCGGGGGGGCCCATGAGCAGTTCTTC
j_call: TRBJ2-1; clone_size: .; d_call: .; v_call: TRBV7-6; cdr3_aa: CASSPRGGGNEQFF; cdr3_nt: TGTGCCAGCAGCCCAAGAGGAGGGGGGAACGAGCAGTTCTTC
j_call: TRBJ2-7; clone_size: .; d_call: .; v_call: TRBV2; cdr3_aa: CASTGSGSYEQYF; cdr3_nt: TGTGCCAGCACAGGTAGCGGCTCCTACGAGCAGTACTTC
j_call: TRBJ1-5; clone_size: .; d_call: TRBD1; v_call: TRBV19; cdr3_aa: CASSGTGGNQPQHF; cdr3_nt: TGTGCCAGTAGTGGGACAGGGGGAAATCAGCCCCAGCATTTT
j_call: TRBJ2-7; clone_size: .; d_call: .; v_call: TRBV7-2; cdr3_aa: CASSLASAREQYF; cdr3_nt: TGTGCCAGCAGCTTAGCATCGGCGAGGGAGCAGTACTTC
j_call: TRBJ1-1; clone_size: .; d_call: .; v_call: TRBV7-2; cdr3_aa: CASSLSWMNTEAFF; cdr3_nt: TGTGCCAGCAGCCTAAGTTGGATGAACACTGAAGCTTTCTTT
j_call: TRBJ2-3; clone_size: once; d_call: .; v_call: TRBV2; cdr3_aa: CASLVGRARSTDTQYF; cdr3_nt: TGTGCCAGCTTAGTGGGAAGGGCACGAAGCACAGATACGCAGTATTTT
j_call: TRBJ2-2; clone_size: few; d_call: .; v_call: TRBV28; cdr3_aa: CASSLGEYTGELFF; cdr3_nt: TGTGCCAGCAGCCTTGGCGAGTACACCGGGGAGCTGTTTTTT
j_call: TRBJ2-5; clone_size: .; d_call: .; v_call: TRBV19; cdr3_aa: CASSIWGFQETQYF; cdr3_nt: TGTGCCAGTAGTATATGGGGATTCCAAGAGACCCAGTACTTC